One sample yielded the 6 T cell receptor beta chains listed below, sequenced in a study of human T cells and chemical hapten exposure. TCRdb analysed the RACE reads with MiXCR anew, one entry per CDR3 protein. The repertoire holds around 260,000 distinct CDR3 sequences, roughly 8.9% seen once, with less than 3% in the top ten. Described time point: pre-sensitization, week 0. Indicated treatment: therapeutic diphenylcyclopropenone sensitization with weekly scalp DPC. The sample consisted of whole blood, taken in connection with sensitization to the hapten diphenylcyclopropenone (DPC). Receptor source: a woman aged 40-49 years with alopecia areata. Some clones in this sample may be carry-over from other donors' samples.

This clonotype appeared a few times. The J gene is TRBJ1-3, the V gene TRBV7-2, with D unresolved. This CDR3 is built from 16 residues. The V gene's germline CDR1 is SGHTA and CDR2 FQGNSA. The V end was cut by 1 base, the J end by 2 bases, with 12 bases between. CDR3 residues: CASSLGTPAAGNTIYF. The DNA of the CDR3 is TGTGCCAGCAGCTTAGGGACGCCGGCGGCTGGAAACACCATATATTTT.

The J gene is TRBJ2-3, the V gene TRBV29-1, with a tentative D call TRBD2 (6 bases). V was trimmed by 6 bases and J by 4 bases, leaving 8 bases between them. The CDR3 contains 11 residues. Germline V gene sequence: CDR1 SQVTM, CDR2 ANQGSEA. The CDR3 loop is CSVGEADTQYF. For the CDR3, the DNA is TGCAGCGTAGGGGAGGCAGATACGCAGTATTTT.

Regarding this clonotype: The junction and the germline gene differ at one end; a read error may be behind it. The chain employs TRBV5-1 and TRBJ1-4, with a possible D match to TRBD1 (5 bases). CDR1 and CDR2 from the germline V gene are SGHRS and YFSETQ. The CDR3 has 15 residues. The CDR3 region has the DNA TGCGCCAACAGCTTTTCGTCAGGGTCTAATGAAAAACTGTTTTTT. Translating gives CANSFSSGSNEKLFF. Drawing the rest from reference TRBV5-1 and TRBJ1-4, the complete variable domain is KAGVTQTPRYLIKTRGQQVTLSCSPISGHRSVSWYQQTPGQGLQFLFEYFSETQRNKGNFPGRFSGRQFSNSRSEMNVSTLELGDSALYLCANSFSSGSNEKLFFGSGTQLSVL.

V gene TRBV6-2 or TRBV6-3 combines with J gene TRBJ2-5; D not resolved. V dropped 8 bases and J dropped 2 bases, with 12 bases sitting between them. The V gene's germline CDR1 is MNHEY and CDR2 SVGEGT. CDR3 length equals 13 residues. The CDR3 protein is CASGWTNQETQYF. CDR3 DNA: TGTGCCAGCGGCTGGACCAATCAAGAGACCCAGTACTTC.

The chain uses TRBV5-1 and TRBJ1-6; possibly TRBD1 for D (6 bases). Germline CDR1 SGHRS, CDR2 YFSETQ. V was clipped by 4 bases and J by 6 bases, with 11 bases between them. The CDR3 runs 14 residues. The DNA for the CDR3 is TGCGCCAGCAGCCCCGGGACAACTAATTCACCCCTCCACTTT. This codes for CASSPGTTNSPLHF.

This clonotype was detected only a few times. The CDR3 sequence is CSAREVLAGVQFF. For the CDR3, the DNA is TGCAGTGCTAGAGAGGTCCTAGCGGGAGTGCAGTTCTTC. The rearrangement links TRBV20-1 to TRBJ2-1; the match to TRBD2 covers 10 bases. This CDR3 is 13 amino acids long. CDR1 is DFQATT, CDR2 SNEGSKA, per germline (reference sequence). Unmatched junction bases numbered 5, after V lost 0 bases and J lost 12 bases.